The next 28 T cell receptor beta chains were all read from a single sample in a study of multiple sclerosis patients with progressive multifocal leukoencephalopathy. Sequenced by immunoSEQ multiplex PCR; TCRdb stores in-frame clones only, minus some. The sample holds around 25,000 clones; 91% are singletons and the top ten take approximately 2.4%. Time point in this sample: about 13 months of natalizumab therapy. The sequencing used PBMCs, collected from a patient treated with natalizumab. Receptors originate from a man younger than 40 with multiple sclerosis.

Concerning this clone: Germline and junction disagree at one end, which may indicate a read error. The V gene is TRBV30, the J gene TRBJ1-2; D is unresolved. The CDR3 extends over 12 amino acids. CDR1 GTSNPN and CDR2 SVGIG come from the germline V gene (reference sequence). The CDR3 bases are TGCTTTCCGTCCTCACCTTTGCGGGGCTACACCTTC. It specifies CFPSSPLRGYTF.

This chain joins TRBV16 and TRBJ2-1; tentative D call: TRBD2 (6 bases). The length of the CDR3 is 14 residues. Trimming took 2 bases from V and 9 from J, leaving 14 bases between them. Germline loops: CDR1 KGHSY, CDR2 FQNENV. In DNA form, the CDR3 reads TGTGCCAGCAGCCAACTTCCAGGGAGGAGTGAGCAGTTCTTC. Translation gives CASSQLPGRSEQFF.

The V call is TRBV6-5, the J call TRBJ2-2; TRBD1 matches at 7 bases. J gave up 1 base and V 2 bases, and 4 bases lay outside the gene matches. Germline CDR1 reads MNHEY; CDR2 reads SVGAGI. This CDR3 is 16 amino acids long. CDR3 nucleotide sequence: TGTGCCAGCAGTTACCGAAGGACAGGGAACACCGGGGAGCTGTTTTTT. It translates to CASSYRRTGNTGELFF.

This clone showed up just once. The junction departs from the called germline gene at one end, perhaps through a read error. V is TRBV13 and J is TRBJ1-2, with TRBD1 matching 9 bases. The CDR3 is made up of 15 amino acids. Germline V lookup: CDR1 PRHDT, CDR2 FYEKMQ (reference sequence). The CDR3 is CASSLGTGQGYGYTF. CDR3 sequence (DNA): TGTGCCAGCAGCCTAGGGACAGGGCAGGGCTATGGCTACACCTTC.

The V and J genes are TRBV10-3 and TRBJ2-7, with D possibly TRBD2 on 6 matching bases. The germline V gene encodes CDR1 ENHRY and CDR2 SYGVKD. The CDR3 consists of 15 residues. Deletions cut 5 bases from V and 5 bases from J, with 19 bases between. The CDR3 DNA reads TGTGCCATCAGTTATCACTGGAGGGGTAACGACGAGCAGTACTTC. Its translation is CAISYHWRGNDEQYF.

The chain joins TRBV30 to TRBJ1-2; a weak D match, TRBD1 (6 bases). Between the trimmed V and J ends, which lost 1 base and 3 bases, there was a span of 21 bases. Germline CDR1 is GTSNPN and CDR2 is SVGIG (reference sequence). The CDR3 has 17 residues. The CDR3 region is CAWSAVGHYSGYYGYTF. DNA for the CDR3: TGTGCCTGGAGTGCTGTGGGACACTACTCCGGCTACTATGGCTACACCTTC.

V and J are TRBV19 and TRBJ2-2; the D call may be TRBD1 or TRBD2 (5 bases each). The germline V and J ends were trimmed by 5 bases and 4 bases, with 26 bases remaining between them. CDR1 is LNHDA and CDR2 is SQIVND in the germline V gene (reference sequence). There are 19 residues in the CDR3. The CDR3, as DNA: TGTGCCAGTAGTGGTCCGAGACAAGGGACCTCGCGGATCACCGGGGAGCTGTTTTTT. Its protein product is CASSGPRQGTSRITGELFF.

The chain joins TRBV6-6 to TRBJ1-1; 9 bases map to TRBD1. The V gene end was trimmed by 4 bases and the J gene end by 4 bases; junction bases not matched to a gene: 4. From germline, CDR1 is MNHNY and CDR2 SVGAGI (reference sequence). CDR3 length equals 14 residues. This chain's CDR3 is CASSLQGAITEAFF. CDR3 nucleotides: TGTGCCAGCAGTTTACAGGGGGCAATCACTGAAGCTTTCTTT.

The chain combines TRBV11-2 with TRBJ2-1; 8 nucleotides align to TRBD2. V lost 0 bases, J lost 0 bases, and 4 bases stayed unmatched. The germline V gene encodes CDR1 SGHAT and CDR2 FQNNGV. The CDR3 is 17 residues long. The CDR3 protein is CASSLESSGRSYNEQFF. CDR3 nucleotide sequence: TGTGCCAGCAGCTTAGAGTCTAGCGGGCGCTCCTACAATGAGCAGTTCTTC.

The count of this clone is one. This rearrangement joins TRBV27 to TRBJ2-2; 9 bases agree with TRBD1. Germline V gene sequence: CDR1 MNHEY, CDR2 SMNVEV (reference sequence). V lost 8 bases, J lost 4 bases, and 5 bases stayed unmatched. The CDR3 covers 14 residues. Here the CDR3 reads CASGDRGITGELFF. CDR3 nucleotides: TGTGCCAGCGGCGACAGGGGGATCACCGGGGAGCTGTTTTTT.

A single count supports this clone. The genes are TRBV18 and TRBJ2-1; 10 bases map to TRBD2. Germline V gene lookup returns CDR1 KGHSH and CDR2 LQKENI. This CDR3 has 18 amino acids. After removal of 6 bases from V and 6 bases from J, the junction contained 17 bases not matched to a gene. Here the CDR3 reads CASSPRGGASGRGNEQFF. As DNA, the CDR3 is TGTGCCAGCTCCCCTCGAGGCGGGGCCAGCGGGAGGGGCAATGAGCAGTTCTTC.

The V gene is TRBV18, the J gene TRBJ1-1; D not resolved. V lost 4 bases to trimming and J lost 1 base, with 7 bases between them. Germline V gene lookup returns CDR1 KGHSH and CDR2 LQKENI. The CDR3 sequence is 13 residues long. CDR3 amino acids: CASSQTQNTEAFF. The CDR3 nucleotides read TGTGCCAGCTCACAAACTCAGAACACTGAAGCTTTCTTT.

V usage is TRBV5-6 and J usage is TRBJ1-3, with D unclear. Trimming cost V 1 base and J 6 bases, with 11 bases left between them. The CDR3 totals 14 residues. CDR1 and CDR2 (germline): SGHDT, YYEEEE. CDR3 residues: CASSLHNLENTIYF. The DNA for the CDR3 is TGTGCCAGCAGCTTGCACAATCTCGAAAACACCATATATTTT.

This rearrangement joins TRBV4-3 to TRBJ2-1; no definite D call. Germline CDR1 and CDR2: LGHNA and YSLEER. This CDR3 comprises 13 residues. The V and J ends lost 0 bases and 12 bases respectively, with 12 bases between them. Written as DNA, the CDR3 is TGCGCCAGCAGCCAAGATCTACGGCTAGGGCAGTTCTTC. It is translated as CASSQDLRLGQFF.

The gene calls are TRBV7-9 and TRBJ2-1; 11 bases match TRBD2. This CDR3 is built from 15 residues. Germline assignment: CDR1 SEHNR and CDR2 FQNEAQ (reference sequence). Trimming at V came to 5 bases and at J to 4 bases, leaving 4 bases not matched to a gene. The CDR3 DNA reads as TGTGCCAGCAGCGAGGGACTAGCGGATTACAATGAGCAGTTCTTC. The encoded protein is CASSEGLADYNEQFF.

The V and J genes are TRBV5-8 and TRBJ2-2, with D possibly matching TRBD2 (5 bases). The V end was cut by 3 bases, the J end by 3 bases, with 12 bases between. The length of the CDR3 is 15 residues. The germline CDR1 and CDR2 sequences are SGHTS and YDEGEE. Here the CDR3 reads CASSSTGGYTGELFF. The CDR3 coding sequence is TGTGCCAGCAGCTCCACCGGAGGTTACACCGGGGAGCTGTTTTTT.

V gene TRBV29-1 combines with J gene TRBJ2-7; 7 bases line up with TRBD1. J gave up 2 bases and V 0 bases, and 4 bases lay outside the gene matches. This CDR3 comprises 14 residues. CDR1 SQVTM and CDR2 ANQGSEA come from the germline V gene. The CDR3 DNA reads as TGCAGCGTTGAAGATCCGGACAGGCCCTACGAGCAGTACTTC. It encodes CSVEDPDRPYEQYF.

The chain is built from TRBV30 and TRBJ1-1, with D perhaps TRBD1 (6 bases). The V end was cut by 3 bases, the J end by 1 base, with 12 bases between. This CDR3 is built from 14 residues. Germline V gene sequence: CDR1 GTSNPN, CDR2 SVGIG (reference sequence). Here the CDR3 reads CAWRKGGENTEAFF. The CDR3 DNA reads as TGTGCCTGGAGAAAAGGGGGGGAGAACACTGAAGCTTTCTTT.

The chain links TRBV9 to TRBJ2-1; 13 nucleotides agree with TRBD2. The CDR3 covers 16 residues. Germline assignment: CDR1 SGDLS and CDR2 YYNGEE. Trimming removed 3 bases from V and 3 bases from J; junction bases left unmatched: 3. CDR3 nucleotides: TGTGCCAGCAGCGGAAGGACTAGCGGGGGCTACAATGAGCAGTTCTTC. It encodes CASSGRTSGGYNEQFF.

This clone was picked up one time. The rearrangement uses TRBV7-2 and TRBJ2-7; tentatively, D is TRBD1 or TRBD2 (6 bases each). Trimming cost V 0 bases and J 5 bases, with 11 bases left between them. Germline V gives CDR1 SGHTA, CDR2 FQGNSA. CDR3 length: 14 residues. For the CDR3, the DNA is TGTGCCAGCAGCTTAGCTGGGGGGCTCAACGAGCAGTACTTC. This codes for CASSLAGGLNEQYF.

The CDR3 is CASSSRTSGAPIRNEQFF. The CDR3 DNA is TGTGCCAGCAGCTCTCGGACTAGCGGGGCCCCAATTCGGAATGAGCAGTTCTTC. This chain joins TRBV5-8 and TRBJ2-1, with 12 bases fitting TRBD2. CDR3 length: 18 amino acids. Unmatched junction bases numbered 14, after V lost 3 bases and J lost 7 bases. Germline V gene lookup returns CDR1 SGHTS and CDR2 YDEGEE.

This clone was counted only a few times. The J gene is TRBJ2-2, the V gene TRBV15; no reliable D call. Germline loops: CDR1 LNHNV, CDR2 YYDKDF (reference sequence). The CDR3 totals 14 residues. The ends were cut back, 4 bases at V and 4 bases at J, with 10 bases in the middle. CDR3 sequence (DNA): TGTGCCACCAGCAATGTTCGGGCCACCGGGGAGCTGTTTTTT. Translated, it gives CATSNVRATGELFF. The full variable domain, its missing parts supplied by reference TRBV15 and TRBJ2-2, is DAMVIQNPRYQVTQFGKPVTLSCSQTLNHNVMYWYQQKSSQAPKLLFHYYDKDFNNEADTPDNFQSRRPNTSFCFLDIRSPGLGDTAMYLCATSNVRATGELFFGEGSRLTVL.

This chain uses TRBV19 with TRBJ1-1; 7 bases line up with TRBD1. J gave up 10 bases and V 10 bases, and 12 bases lay outside the gene matches. Germline V gives CDR1 LNHDA, CDR2 SQIVND (reference sequence). The CDR3 extends over 12 amino acids. The CDR3 DNA reads as TGTGCCATTAGGGGGCAGGGGAGTAGAGCTTTCTTT. Translation gives CAIRGQGSRAFF.

This clone was picked up one time. The chain recombines TRBV18 with TRBJ2-2; 12 positions match TRBD2. The germline gives CDR1 KGHSH, CDR2 LQKENI. The CDR3 spans 16 residues. After removal of 3 bases from V and 2 bases from J, the junction contained 1 base not matched to a gene. CDR3 sequence: CASSPGLAGNTGELFF. DNA of the CDR3: TGTGCCAGCTCACCCGGACTAGCGGGAAACACCGGGGAGCTGTTTTTT.

The CDR3, as DNA: TGTGCCAGCAGCTTAACGTCCGAGGCCGAAGCTTTCTTT. Residues: CASSLTSEAEAFF. The rearrangement uses TRBV7-9 and TRBJ1-1; D uncertain. The germline CDR1 and CDR2 sequences are SEHNR and FQNEAQ (reference sequence). There are 13 residues in the CDR3. The V end lost 2 bases, the J end lost 8 bases, and 12 bases lay between the germline ends.

CDR3 nucleotides: TGCAGTGCTAGAGATCGCTATGGCTACACCTTC. Translation gives CSARDRYGYTF. J is TRBJ1-2 and V is TRBV20-1; D is unclear. Trimming left V 0 bases short and J 4 bases short, with 3 bases between. The CDR3 spans 11 residues. CDR1 and CDR2 from the germline V gene are DFQATT and SNEGSKA (reference sequence).

Worth noting for this clone: This same CDR3 is encoded by further DNA sequences in the sample. This rearrangement joins TRBV13 to TRBJ2-2; 14 positions agree with TRBD2. The CDR3 length is 17 residues. V shed 10 bases and J 4 bases; nucleotides not matched to a gene: 11. CDR1 is PRHDT and CDR2 is FYEKMQ in the germline V gene (reference sequence). The CDR3 DNA reads TGTGCCACGAGGCCGGGACTAGCGGGAGTCGGCACCGGGGAGCTGTTTTTT. It is translated as CATRPGLAGVGTGELFF.

The chain joins TRBV6-6 to TRBJ1-2; D unresolved. Germline V lookup: CDR1 MNHNY, CDR2 SVGAGI (reference sequence). The V and J ends lost 2 bases and 7 bases respectively, with 11 bases between them. The CDR3 spans 13 residues. The DNA of the CDR3 is TGTGCCAGCAGTTACGACAACCGCCCTGGCTACACCTTC. This gives the protein CASSYDNRPGYTF.